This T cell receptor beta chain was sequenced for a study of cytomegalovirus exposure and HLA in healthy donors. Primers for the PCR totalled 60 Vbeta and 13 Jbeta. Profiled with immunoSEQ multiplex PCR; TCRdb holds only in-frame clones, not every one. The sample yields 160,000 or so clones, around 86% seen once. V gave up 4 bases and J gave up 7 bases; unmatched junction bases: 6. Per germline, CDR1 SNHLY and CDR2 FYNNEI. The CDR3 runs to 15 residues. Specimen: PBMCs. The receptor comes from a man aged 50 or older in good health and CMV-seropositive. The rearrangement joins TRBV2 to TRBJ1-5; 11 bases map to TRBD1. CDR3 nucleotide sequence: TGTGCCAGCAGTGTGGACAGGGGGCTACGACAGCCCCAGCATTTT. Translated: CASSVDRGLRQPQHF.